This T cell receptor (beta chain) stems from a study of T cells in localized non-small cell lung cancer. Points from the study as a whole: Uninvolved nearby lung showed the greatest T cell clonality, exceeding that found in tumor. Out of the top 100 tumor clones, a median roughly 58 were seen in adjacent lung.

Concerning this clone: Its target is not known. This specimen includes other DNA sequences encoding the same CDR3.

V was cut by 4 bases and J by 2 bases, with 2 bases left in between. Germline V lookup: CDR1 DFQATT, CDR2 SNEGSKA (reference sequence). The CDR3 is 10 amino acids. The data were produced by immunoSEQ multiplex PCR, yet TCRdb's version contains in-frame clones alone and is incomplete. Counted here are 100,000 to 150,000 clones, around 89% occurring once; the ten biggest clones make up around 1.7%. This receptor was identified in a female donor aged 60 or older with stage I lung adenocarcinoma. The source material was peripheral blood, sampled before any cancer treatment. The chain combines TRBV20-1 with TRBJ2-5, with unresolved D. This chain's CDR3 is CSAIQETQYF. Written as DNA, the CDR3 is TGCAGTGCTATTCAAGAGACCCAGTACTTC.